The subject of this entry is one T cell receptor (beta chain). This clonotype occurred a few times. The clone's antigen remains unknown. No quality values exist for individual bases; no much larger clone is one base distant. cDNA synthesis used template-switch 5'RACE with a primer carrying a 10-nucleotide random unique molecular identifier tagging each TCR transcript. Every sequencing run yielded over 180 million TCR-beta sequences covering 15-18 subjects. The RNeasy kit was used to extract total RNA. The KAPA Real-time Library Amplification kit was used to amplify TCR-beta VDJ regions with primers for the TCR constant region and the 5'RACE anchor. A first PCR added sample indexes and Illumina adaptors, and a second PCR then raised library yield. After purification with Ampure beads, the TCR product of roughly 650 bp was size-selected on a 2% E-gel SizeSelection system. Before pooling, libraries had their quality checked on a Bioanalyzer, their concentration measured with Qubit, and their quantity determined with the Kapa Library Quantification kit. An Illumina HiSeq 2500 sequenced the libraries paired-end 2 x 150 bp. To increase sequence diversity, about 24-32% phiX was spiked into each library pool. On the study's bioinformatics: The quality-filtered reads were processed with the UMI-based MiGEC pipeline, whose error correction step removed more than 75% of the raw TCR sequences. IMGT germline references were used for alignment of VDJ genes, and clonotypes were defined by a unique CDR3 amino acid sequence together with V-J genes. Clonal expansion, Shannon diversity, and CDR3 relatedness (CalcPairwiseDistances, ClusterSamples) were evaluated with VDJtools, and phylogenetic trees were built with CLCbio workbench. Expanded clones were defined as having at least 8 unique UMIs, based on coefficient-of-variation modelling across technical triplicates. The public sequencing data were trimmed at Q25 with fastp and processed into clonotypes with MiXCR by TCRdb, which kept only in-frame beta chains. CDR3 protein sequences are deduplicated, and each keeps its most common genes and DNA. The V and J calls were not made by the authors but by TCRdb's processing. For this sample the table gives tens of thousands of distinct CDR3 sequences, of which 3% to 3.5% were detected only once. Jointly, the top ten make up around 7.7% of the sample.

From cysteine to phenylalanine, the CDR3 is 13 amino acids long. The only DNA kept is the CDR3, 39 bases in frame from the first base. Based on the germline V gene, the CDR1 and CDR2 sequences are SGHRS and YFSETQ. The trim is 3 bases for V and 12 bases for J, with a gap of 16 bases between the germline ends. What the time point label conveys for this sample: longitudinal time-point 1 (baseline). Unsorted PBMC libraries were generated from 2 million PBMCs stored in RNAlater at -80 °C until RNA extraction. The multiple sclerosis patients were enrolled in a US clinical protocol that evaluated disease progression with magnetic resonance imaging. PBMCs were separated from peripheral blood using Ficoll-Hypaque density gradient centrifugation and then cryopreserved in liquid nitrogen. The data were obtained in a study of neurological immune-mediated disorders (dated by TCRdb to about 2019). About the investigation overall: Of the approximately 34 multiple sclerosis patients, some 30 had relapsing-remitting MS and 3 had secondary progressive MS. Using UMI-based sequencing, the study compared peripheral blood TCR-beta repertoires from patients with HTLV-I-associated myelopathy (HAM/TSP), patients with multiple sclerosis, and healthy controls. The roughly 110 TCR-beta libraries covered PBMC samples along with longitudinal samples, technical triplicates, and paired sorted CD4+ and CD8+ T-cell subsets. Longitudinal HAM/TSP and healthy donors were sampled at 3 time-points each (about 3-40 month intervals). The cohort was made up of 68 subjects, consisting of roughly 14 HAM/TSP patients, 35 or so multiple sclerosis patients and about 20 healthy controls. Points the paper makes about the study in general: Expanded clones from different subjects shared no identical CDR3 amino acid sequences, which suggests that TCR-beta repertoires were private in all groups. No association of the MS cluster with clinical or MRI features was observed, and the need for larger cohorts was stated by the authors. TCR clonal expansion was highest in HAM/TSP patients and lowest in MS patients, with MS patients falling below even healthy controls. Phylogenetic analysis grouped repertoires from 18 of 34 MS patients into a cluster of related CDR3 sequences, suggesting a possible repertoire-level signature.

The TCR originated in a woman in her sixties or seventies with multiple sclerosis. This sequence uses TRBV5-1 and TRBJ1-3, with no confident D gene call. Sequenced material: PBMCs. The encoded CDR3 is CASSSTPGKNIYF. The DNA reads as follows: TGCGCCAGCAGCTCGACACCTGGAAAAAACATATATTTT. The entire variable domain, with the stretches around the CDR3 drawn from the reference TRBV5-1 and TRBJ1-3 proteins, is KAGVTQTPRYLIKTRGQQVTLSCSPISGHRSVSWYQQTPGQGLQFLFEYFSETQRNKGNFPGRFSGRQFSNSRSEMNVSTLELGDSALYLCASSSTPGKNIYFGEGSWLTVV.